Listed below are T cell receptor beta chains from one sample, sequenced in a study of blood T cell repertoires in COVID-19. Produced via immunoSEQ multiplex PCR; TCRdb's table is partial and in-frame only. Altogether about 66,000 clones are present, about nine tenths being singletons, with the ten largest covering about 1.3%. Sequenced material: peripheral blood. The receptors originated from a man aged 60 to 75 with acute or convalescent COVID-19. CDR3s include the opening cysteine and the closing phenylalanine or tryptophan. Fields, in order: V gene, D gene, J gene, clone size, CDR3 DNA, CDR3 protein. A D gene is named only where the DNA matches it firmly. Size is stated for part of the rows, as once, few or many counts, or as a class when the clone is expanded.

v_call: TRBV29-1; d_call: .; j_call: TRBJ1-1; clone_size: .; cdr3_nt: TGCAGCGTCGAGAGGGGGGGTTATGAGGAAAACACTGAAGCTTTCTTT; cdr3_aa: CSVERGGYEENTEAFF
v_call: TRBV5-1; d_call: .; j_call: TRBJ2-1; clone_size: .; cdr3_nt: TGCGCCAGCAGCTTGACAGGCTTTGATGAGCAGTTCTTC; cdr3_aa: CASSLTGFDEQFF
v_call: TRBV10-2; d_call: .; j_call: TRBJ2-3; clone_size: .; cdr3_nt: TGCGCCAGCAGTGATAGGGGGGGAGCGGATACGCAGTATTTT; cdr3_aa: CASSDRGGADTQYF
v_call: TRBV11-2; d_call: TRBD1; j_call: TRBJ1-1; clone_size: .; cdr3_nt: TGTGCCAGCAGCGCGTACAGGGGGGAGATGAACACTGAAGCTTTCTTT; cdr3_aa: CASSAYRGEMNTEAFF
v_call: TRBV5-1; d_call: TRBD1; j_call: TRBJ1-5; clone_size: .; cdr3_nt: TGCGCCAGCAGCTTGGCGACAGGGATGGAGCCCCAGCATTTT; cdr3_aa: CASSLATGMEPQHF
v_call: TRBV7-3; d_call: .; j_call: TRBJ2-5; clone_size: .; cdr3_nt: TGTGCCAGCAGCCAACCCGGAGAGACCCAGTACTTC; cdr3_aa: CASSQPGETQYF
v_call: TRBV5-1; d_call: TRBD2; j_call: TRBJ2-3; clone_size: .; cdr3_nt: TGCGCCAGCAGCTCTAGCGGGGGCACAGATACGCAGTATTTT; cdr3_aa: CASSSSGGTDTQYF
v_call: TRBV19; d_call: .; j_call: TRBJ1-1; clone_size: .; cdr3_nt: TGTGCCAGTAGCGAGTCTGCATTGAACACTGAAGCTTTCTTT; cdr3_aa: CASSESALNTEAFF
v_call: TRBV9; d_call: TRBD2; j_call: TRBJ2-3; clone_size: .; cdr3_nt: TGTGCCAGCAGCGCCCTGGGGGGGAGCACAGATACGCAGTATTTT; cdr3_aa: CASSALGGSTDTQYF
v_call: TRBV5-4; d_call: .; j_call: TRBJ1-1; clone_size: .; cdr3_nt: TGTGCCAGCAGCCAAGTAGACACTGAAGCTTTCTTT; cdr3_aa: CASSQVDTEAFF
v_call: TRBV5-4; d_call: TRBD1; j_call: TRBJ2-2; clone_size: once; cdr3_nt: TGTGCCAGCAGCAACAGGGGGAACACCGGGGAGCTGTTTTTT; cdr3_aa: CASSNRGNTGELFF